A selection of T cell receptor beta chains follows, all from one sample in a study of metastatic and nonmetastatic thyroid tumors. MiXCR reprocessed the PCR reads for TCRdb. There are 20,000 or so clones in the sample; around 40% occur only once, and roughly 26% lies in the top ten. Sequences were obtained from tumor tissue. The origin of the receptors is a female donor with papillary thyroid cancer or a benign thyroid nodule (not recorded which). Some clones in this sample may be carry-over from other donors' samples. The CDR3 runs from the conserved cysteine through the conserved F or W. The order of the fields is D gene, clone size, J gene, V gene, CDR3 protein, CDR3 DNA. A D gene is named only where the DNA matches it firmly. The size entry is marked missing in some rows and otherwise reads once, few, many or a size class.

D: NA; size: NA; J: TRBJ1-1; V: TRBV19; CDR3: CASSIPGVNTEAFF; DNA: TGTGCCAGTAGTATCCCGGGGGTGAACACTGAAGCTTTCTTT
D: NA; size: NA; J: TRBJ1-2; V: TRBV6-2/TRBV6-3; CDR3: CASSYDRISNYGYTF; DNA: TGTGCCAGCAGTTACGACAGGATATCTAACTATGGCTACACCTTC
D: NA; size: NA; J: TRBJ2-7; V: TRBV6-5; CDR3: CASSYRAGEQYF; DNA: TGTGCCAGCAGTTACAGGGCAGGCGAGCAGTACTTC
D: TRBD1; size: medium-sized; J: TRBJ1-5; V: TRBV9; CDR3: CASSVGWDSSNQPQHF; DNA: TGTGCCAGCAGCGTAGGGTGGGACAGTAGCAATCAGCCCCAGCATTTT
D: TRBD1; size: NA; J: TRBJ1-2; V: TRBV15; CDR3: CATSRDRGGGVDGYTF; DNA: TGTGCCACCAGCAGAGATAGAGGAGGGGGCGTGGATGGCTACACCTTC
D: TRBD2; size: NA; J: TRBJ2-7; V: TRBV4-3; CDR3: CASSQEGSGGANEQYF; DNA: TGCGCCAGCAGCCAAGAGGGTAGCGGGGGGGCCAACGAGCAGTACTTC
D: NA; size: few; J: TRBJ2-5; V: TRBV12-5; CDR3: CASSPGGAAYQETQYF; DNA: TGTGCTAGCTCACCCGGGGGAGCGGCGTACCAAGAGACCCAGTACTTC
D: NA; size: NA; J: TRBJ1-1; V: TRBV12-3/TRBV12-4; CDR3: CASTKSGGNTEAFF; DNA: TGTGCCAGCACCAAATCCGGGGGAAACACTGAAGCTTTCTTT
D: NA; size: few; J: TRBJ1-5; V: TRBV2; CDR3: CASSERPGPQHF; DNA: TGTGCCAGCAGTGAACGGCCTGGGCCCCAGCATTTT
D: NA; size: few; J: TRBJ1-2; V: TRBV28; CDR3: CASRVPSGARYGYTF; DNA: TGTGCCAGCAGGGTACCCTCCGGGGCCAGATATGGCTACACCTTC
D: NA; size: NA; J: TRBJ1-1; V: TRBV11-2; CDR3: CASSSHAAREAFF; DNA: TGTGCCAGCAGCTCTCACGCCGCCCGGGAGGCTTTCTTT
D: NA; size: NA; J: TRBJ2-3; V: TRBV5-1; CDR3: CASSIGRGTLTDTQYF; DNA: TGCGCCAGCAGCATTGGTAGGGGGACCCTCACAGATACGCAGTATTTT
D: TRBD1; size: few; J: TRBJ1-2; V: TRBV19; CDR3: CASSIRSGQDYGYTF; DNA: TGTGCCAGTAGTATAAGAAGCGGACAGGACTATGGCTACACCTTC
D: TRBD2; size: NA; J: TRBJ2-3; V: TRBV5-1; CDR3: CASKIASGTDTQYF; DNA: TGCGCCAGCAAGATAGCTAGCGGGACAGATACGCAGTATTTT
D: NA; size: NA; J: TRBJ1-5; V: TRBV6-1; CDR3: CASRVTGQPQHF; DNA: TGTGCCAGCAGGGTAACTGGGCAGCCCCAGCATTTT
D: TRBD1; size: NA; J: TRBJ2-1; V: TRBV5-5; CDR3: CASSLTGGAANEQLF; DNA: TGTGCCAGCAGCTTGACAGGGGGCGCTGCCAATGAGCAGCTCTTC
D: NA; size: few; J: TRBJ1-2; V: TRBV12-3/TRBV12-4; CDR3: CASSRPGVGYTF; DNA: TGTGCCAGCAGCCGTCCAGGGGTCGGCTACACCTTC
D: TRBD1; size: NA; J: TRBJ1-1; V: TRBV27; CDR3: CASSWDRGSGTEAFF; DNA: TGTGCCAGCAGTTGGGACAGGGGCTCGGGCACTGAAGCTTTCTTT
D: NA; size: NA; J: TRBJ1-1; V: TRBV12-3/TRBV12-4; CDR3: CASSFGENTEAFF; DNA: TGTGCCAGTAGTTTTGGGGAGAACACTGAAGCTTTCTTT
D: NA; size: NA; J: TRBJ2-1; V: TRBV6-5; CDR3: CASSYDRTPYEQFF; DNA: TGTGCCAGCAGTTACGACCGGACTCCATATGAGCAGTTCTTC
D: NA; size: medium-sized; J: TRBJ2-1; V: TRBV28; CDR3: CASSLALSDPQQFF; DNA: TGTGCCAGCAGTTTAGCGCTCTCGGACCCACAGCAGTTCTTC
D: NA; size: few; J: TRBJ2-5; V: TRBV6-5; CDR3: CASSTTVVAQYF; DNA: TGTGCCAGCTCGACTACCGTCGTGGCCCAGTACTTC
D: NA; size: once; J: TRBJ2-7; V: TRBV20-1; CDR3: CSARDWRGSASNF; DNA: TGCAGTGCTAGAGATTGGAGGGGGAGCGCAAGTAACTTC
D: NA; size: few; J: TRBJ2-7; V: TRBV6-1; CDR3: CASLDRSYEQYF; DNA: TGTGCCAGCCTCGACCGGTCCTACGAGCAGTACTTC
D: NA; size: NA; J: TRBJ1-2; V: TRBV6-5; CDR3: CASSYDHDTYGYTF; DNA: TGTGCCAGCAGTTACGATCATGACACCTATGGCTACACCTTC
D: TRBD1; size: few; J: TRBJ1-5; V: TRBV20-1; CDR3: CSARTGTGGDNQPQHF; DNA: TGCAGTGCTAGAACCGGGACAGGGGGAGACAATCAGCCCCAGCATTTT
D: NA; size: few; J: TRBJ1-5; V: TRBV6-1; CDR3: CASSEGQGGQPQHF; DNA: TGTGCCAGCAGTGAAGGCCAGGGAGGCCAGCCCCAGCATTTT
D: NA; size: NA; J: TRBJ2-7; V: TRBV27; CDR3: CASSLRAFYEQYF; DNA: TGTGCCAGCAGTTTAAGAGCGTTCTACGAGCAGTACTTC
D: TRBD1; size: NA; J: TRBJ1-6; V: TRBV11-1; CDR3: CASSRRQEGANSPLHF; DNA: TGTGCCAGCAGCCGTAGACAGGAGGGGGCTAATTCACCCCTCCACTTT
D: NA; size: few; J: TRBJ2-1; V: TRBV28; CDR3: CASSLQDTYNEQFF; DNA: TGTGCCAGCAGTCTACAGGACACTTACAATGAGCAGTTCTTC
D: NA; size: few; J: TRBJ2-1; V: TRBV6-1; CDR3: CASSESSGGNEQFF; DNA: TGTGCCAGCAGTGAATCCAGTGGGGGAAATGAGCAGTTCTTC
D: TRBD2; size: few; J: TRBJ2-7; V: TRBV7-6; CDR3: CASSVYSGSSDEQYF; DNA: TGTGCCAGCAGCGTCTATAGCGGGAGTAGTGACGAGCAGTACTTC
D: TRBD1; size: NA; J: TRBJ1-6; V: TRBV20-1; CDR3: CSAREIQGARSPLHF; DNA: TGCAGTGCTAGAGAGATACAGGGGGCTCGATCACCCCTCCACTTT
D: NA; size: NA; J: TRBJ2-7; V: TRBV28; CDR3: CASRQGSYEQYF; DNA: TGTGCCAGCAGACAGGGTAGTTACGAGCAGTACTTC
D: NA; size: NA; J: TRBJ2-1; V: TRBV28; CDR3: CASPPSSREFNEQFF; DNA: TGTGCCAGCCCACCGAGCTCCAGGGAATTCAATGAGCAGTTCTTC
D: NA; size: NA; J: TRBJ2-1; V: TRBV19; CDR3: CASSIYAGTNNEQFF; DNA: TGTGCCAGTAGTATATATGCCGGGACGAACAATGAGCAGTTCTTC
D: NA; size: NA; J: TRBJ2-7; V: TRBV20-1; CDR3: CSADSGKGLRGVEQYF; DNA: TGCAGTGCTGACTCCGGGAAGGGACTAAGGGGGGTCGAGCAGTACTTC